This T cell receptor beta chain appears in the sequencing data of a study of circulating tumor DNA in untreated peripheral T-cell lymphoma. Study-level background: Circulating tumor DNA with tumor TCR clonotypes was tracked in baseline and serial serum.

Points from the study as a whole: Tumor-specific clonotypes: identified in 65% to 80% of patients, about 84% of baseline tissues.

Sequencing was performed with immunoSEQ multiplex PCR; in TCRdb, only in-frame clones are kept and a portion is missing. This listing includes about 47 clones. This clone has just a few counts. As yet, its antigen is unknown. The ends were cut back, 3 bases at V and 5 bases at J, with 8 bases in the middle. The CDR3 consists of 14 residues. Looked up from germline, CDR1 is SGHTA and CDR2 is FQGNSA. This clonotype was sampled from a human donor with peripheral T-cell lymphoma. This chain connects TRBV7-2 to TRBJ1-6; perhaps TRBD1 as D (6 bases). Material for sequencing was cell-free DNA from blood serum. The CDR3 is CASSFGGHNSPLHF. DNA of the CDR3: TGTGCCAGCAGCTTCGGGGGCCATAATTCACCCCTCCACTTT.